The 14 T cell receptor beta chains in this list originate from one sample, sequenced in a study of shared clonotypes between healthy human individuals. CD45RO-negative CD8 cells positively selected for CCR7 made up the naive population, which excluded terminally differentiated effector memory CD45RA+ cells. Profiling relied on immunoSEQ multiplex PCR, and the TCRdb table lists in-frame clones only, not all of them. The top ten hold around 1.2% of the sample, which has some 2 million clones, about 95% seen once. Source material: naive CD8+ T cells sorted from blood. The source is a man aged 18 to 29 in good health.

This chain's CDR3 is CASSLARQALETQYF. Written as DNA, the CDR3 is TGTGCCAGCAGCTTAGCGCGTCAGGCCCTGGAGACCCAGTACTTC. This chain uses TRBV7-9 with TRBJ2-5; D remains unclear. Trimming stripped 0 bases from V and 5 bases from J, with 13 bases between. CDR3 size: 15 residues. Germline lookup yields CDR1 SEHNR and CDR2 FQNEAQ (reference sequence).

The CDR3 protein is CAWMQAPGGYTF. The CDR3 nucleotides are TGTGCCTGGATGCAGGCTCCGGGCGGCTACACCTTC. V and J are TRBV30 and TRBJ1-2; D remains unclear. Germline CDR1 and CDR2: GTSNPN and SVGIG (reference sequence). The CDR3 totals 12 residues. The germline V and J ends were trimmed by 4 bases and 8 bases, with 14 bases remaining between them.

This chain links TRBV7-9 with TRBJ1-1; no definite D call. The CDR3 has 16 amino acids. The germline V gene encodes CDR1 SEHNR and CDR2 FQNEAQ (reference sequence). V lost 0 bases to trimming and J lost 6 bases, with 17 bases between them. CDR3 region: CASSLALGDGWPEAFF. The CDR3 DNA reads TGTGCCAGCAGCTTAGCGCTCGGAGATGGCTGGCCTGAAGCTTTCTTT.

The rearrangement links TRBV7-3 to TRBJ1-1; 7 positions agree with TRBD1. The CDR3 consists of 14 residues. CDR1 is SGHTA, CDR2 FQGTGA, per germline. J gave up 4 bases and V 5 bases, and 7 bases lay outside the gene matches. CDR3 protein: CASSPTGLGTEAFF. For the CDR3, the DNA is TGTGCCAGCAGCCCGACAGGGTTGGGCACTGAAGCTTTCTTT.

The genes are TRBV13 and TRBJ1-1, with 10 bases aligning to TRBD1. The CDR3 has 16 amino acids. The germline CDR1 and CDR2 sequences are PRHDT and FYEKMQ (reference sequence). V gave up 3 bases and J gave up 3 bases; unmatched junction bases: 7. CDR3 loop: CASSFWDRGFDTEAFF. CDR3 nucleotide sequence: TGTGCCAGCAGCTTTTGGGACAGGGGTTTTGACACTGAAGCTTTCTTT.

The chain couples TRBV2 to TRBJ1-2, with D possibly TRBD1 on 6 matching bases. V was cut by 4 bases and J by 4 bases, with 22 bases left in between. The CDR3 length is 17 residues. Per germline, CDR1 SNHLY and CDR2 FYNNEI. The CDR3 protein is CASSGGAVDIPSYGYTF. DNA of the CDR3: TGTGCCAGCAGTGGGGGGGCAGTCGATATCCCTAGCTATGGCTACACCTTC.

The chain couples TRBV6-5 to TRBJ1-5; a possible D gene is TRBD1 (5 bases). The CDR3 length is 15 residues. Germline-derived CDR1 and CDR2 are MNHEY and SVGAGI. Trimming removed 6 bases at V and 0 bases at J, with 12 bases between. CDR3 nucleotides: TGTGCCAGCAGCTACCGGGGGGGTAGCAATCAGCCCCAGCATTTT. This codes for CASSYRGGSNQPQHF.

The chain carries TRBV4-1 and TRBJ2-7; TRBD1 agrees at 9 bases. The germline V gene has CDR1 MGHRA and CDR2 YSYEKL. This CDR3 has 14 amino acids. The junction had 6 bases not matched to a gene; V was cut back by 4 bases and J by 5 bases. CDR3 nucleotides: TGCGCCAGCAGCCCCCGGGACAGGGTCCACGAGCAGTACTTC. Protein: CASSPRDRVHEQYF.

This chain uses TRBV5-1 with TRBJ2-1; D call uncertain. The CDR3 covers 15 residues. V lost 5 bases, J lost 4 bases, and 16 bases lay in between. The germline gives CDR1 SGHRS, CDR2 YFSETQ. CDR3 protein: CASRAAVGQYNEQFF. The CDR3 region has the DNA TGCGCCAGCAGAGCAGCAGTCGGCCAATACAATGAGCAGTTCTTC.

The chain combines TRBV30 with TRBJ1-1; no clear D. This CDR3 has 13 amino acids. Trimming shortened V by 2 bases and J by 0 bases, and 7 bases separated the two germline ends. Germline loops: CDR1 GTSNPN, CDR2 SVGIG (reference sequence). CDR3 residues: CAWSWAMNTEAFF. The CDR3 DNA reads TGTGCCTGGAGTTGGGCAATGAACACTGAAGCTTTCTTT.

This chain uses TRBV19 with TRBJ1-4; no reliable D call. There are 13 residues in the CDR3. The V gene's germline CDR1 is LNHDA and CDR2 SQIVND (reference sequence). Trimming shortened V by 3 bases and J by 6 bases, and 8 bases separated the two germline ends. This chain's CDR3 is CASSMVSHEKLFF. CDR3 sequence (DNA): TGTGCCAGTAGTATGGTCAGCCATGAAAAACTGTTTTTT.

This clone was recorded only once. The chain is built from TRBV5-1 and TRBJ2-1; 8 bases are shared with TRBD2. Germline values: CDR1 SGHRS, CDR2 YFSETQ. The length of the CDR3 is 16 residues. V lost 0 bases, J lost 6 bases, and 8 bases stayed unmatched. The CDR3 DNA is TGCGCCAGCAGCTTGGCTAGCGGGCCCCCATTCAATGAGCAGTTCTTC. Protein product: CASSLASGPPFNEQFF.

V and J are TRBV27 and TRBJ2-1; 7 nucleotides agree with TRBD2. Germline trimming cut 4 bases from V and 0 bases from J; bases unmatched to any gene: 6. The CDR3 is 16 amino acids. Germline V gives CDR1 MNHEY, CDR2 SMNVEV (reference sequence). The CDR3 spells CASSYSGISSYNEQFF. The CDR3 DNA follows: TGTGCCAGCAGTTACAGCGGGATTAGCTCCTACAATGAGCAGTTCTTC.

The CDR3 loop reads CASSLTDYGNEQFF. CDR3 nucleotides: TGCGCCAGCAGCCTGACAGATTACGGCAATGAGCAGTTCTTC. The V gene is TRBV5-1, the J gene TRBJ2-1; a weak D match, TRBD1 (5 bases). There are 14 residues in the CDR3. In germline, CDR1 is SGHRS, CDR2 YFSETQ. V was clipped by 4 bases and J by 6 bases, with 14 bases between them.